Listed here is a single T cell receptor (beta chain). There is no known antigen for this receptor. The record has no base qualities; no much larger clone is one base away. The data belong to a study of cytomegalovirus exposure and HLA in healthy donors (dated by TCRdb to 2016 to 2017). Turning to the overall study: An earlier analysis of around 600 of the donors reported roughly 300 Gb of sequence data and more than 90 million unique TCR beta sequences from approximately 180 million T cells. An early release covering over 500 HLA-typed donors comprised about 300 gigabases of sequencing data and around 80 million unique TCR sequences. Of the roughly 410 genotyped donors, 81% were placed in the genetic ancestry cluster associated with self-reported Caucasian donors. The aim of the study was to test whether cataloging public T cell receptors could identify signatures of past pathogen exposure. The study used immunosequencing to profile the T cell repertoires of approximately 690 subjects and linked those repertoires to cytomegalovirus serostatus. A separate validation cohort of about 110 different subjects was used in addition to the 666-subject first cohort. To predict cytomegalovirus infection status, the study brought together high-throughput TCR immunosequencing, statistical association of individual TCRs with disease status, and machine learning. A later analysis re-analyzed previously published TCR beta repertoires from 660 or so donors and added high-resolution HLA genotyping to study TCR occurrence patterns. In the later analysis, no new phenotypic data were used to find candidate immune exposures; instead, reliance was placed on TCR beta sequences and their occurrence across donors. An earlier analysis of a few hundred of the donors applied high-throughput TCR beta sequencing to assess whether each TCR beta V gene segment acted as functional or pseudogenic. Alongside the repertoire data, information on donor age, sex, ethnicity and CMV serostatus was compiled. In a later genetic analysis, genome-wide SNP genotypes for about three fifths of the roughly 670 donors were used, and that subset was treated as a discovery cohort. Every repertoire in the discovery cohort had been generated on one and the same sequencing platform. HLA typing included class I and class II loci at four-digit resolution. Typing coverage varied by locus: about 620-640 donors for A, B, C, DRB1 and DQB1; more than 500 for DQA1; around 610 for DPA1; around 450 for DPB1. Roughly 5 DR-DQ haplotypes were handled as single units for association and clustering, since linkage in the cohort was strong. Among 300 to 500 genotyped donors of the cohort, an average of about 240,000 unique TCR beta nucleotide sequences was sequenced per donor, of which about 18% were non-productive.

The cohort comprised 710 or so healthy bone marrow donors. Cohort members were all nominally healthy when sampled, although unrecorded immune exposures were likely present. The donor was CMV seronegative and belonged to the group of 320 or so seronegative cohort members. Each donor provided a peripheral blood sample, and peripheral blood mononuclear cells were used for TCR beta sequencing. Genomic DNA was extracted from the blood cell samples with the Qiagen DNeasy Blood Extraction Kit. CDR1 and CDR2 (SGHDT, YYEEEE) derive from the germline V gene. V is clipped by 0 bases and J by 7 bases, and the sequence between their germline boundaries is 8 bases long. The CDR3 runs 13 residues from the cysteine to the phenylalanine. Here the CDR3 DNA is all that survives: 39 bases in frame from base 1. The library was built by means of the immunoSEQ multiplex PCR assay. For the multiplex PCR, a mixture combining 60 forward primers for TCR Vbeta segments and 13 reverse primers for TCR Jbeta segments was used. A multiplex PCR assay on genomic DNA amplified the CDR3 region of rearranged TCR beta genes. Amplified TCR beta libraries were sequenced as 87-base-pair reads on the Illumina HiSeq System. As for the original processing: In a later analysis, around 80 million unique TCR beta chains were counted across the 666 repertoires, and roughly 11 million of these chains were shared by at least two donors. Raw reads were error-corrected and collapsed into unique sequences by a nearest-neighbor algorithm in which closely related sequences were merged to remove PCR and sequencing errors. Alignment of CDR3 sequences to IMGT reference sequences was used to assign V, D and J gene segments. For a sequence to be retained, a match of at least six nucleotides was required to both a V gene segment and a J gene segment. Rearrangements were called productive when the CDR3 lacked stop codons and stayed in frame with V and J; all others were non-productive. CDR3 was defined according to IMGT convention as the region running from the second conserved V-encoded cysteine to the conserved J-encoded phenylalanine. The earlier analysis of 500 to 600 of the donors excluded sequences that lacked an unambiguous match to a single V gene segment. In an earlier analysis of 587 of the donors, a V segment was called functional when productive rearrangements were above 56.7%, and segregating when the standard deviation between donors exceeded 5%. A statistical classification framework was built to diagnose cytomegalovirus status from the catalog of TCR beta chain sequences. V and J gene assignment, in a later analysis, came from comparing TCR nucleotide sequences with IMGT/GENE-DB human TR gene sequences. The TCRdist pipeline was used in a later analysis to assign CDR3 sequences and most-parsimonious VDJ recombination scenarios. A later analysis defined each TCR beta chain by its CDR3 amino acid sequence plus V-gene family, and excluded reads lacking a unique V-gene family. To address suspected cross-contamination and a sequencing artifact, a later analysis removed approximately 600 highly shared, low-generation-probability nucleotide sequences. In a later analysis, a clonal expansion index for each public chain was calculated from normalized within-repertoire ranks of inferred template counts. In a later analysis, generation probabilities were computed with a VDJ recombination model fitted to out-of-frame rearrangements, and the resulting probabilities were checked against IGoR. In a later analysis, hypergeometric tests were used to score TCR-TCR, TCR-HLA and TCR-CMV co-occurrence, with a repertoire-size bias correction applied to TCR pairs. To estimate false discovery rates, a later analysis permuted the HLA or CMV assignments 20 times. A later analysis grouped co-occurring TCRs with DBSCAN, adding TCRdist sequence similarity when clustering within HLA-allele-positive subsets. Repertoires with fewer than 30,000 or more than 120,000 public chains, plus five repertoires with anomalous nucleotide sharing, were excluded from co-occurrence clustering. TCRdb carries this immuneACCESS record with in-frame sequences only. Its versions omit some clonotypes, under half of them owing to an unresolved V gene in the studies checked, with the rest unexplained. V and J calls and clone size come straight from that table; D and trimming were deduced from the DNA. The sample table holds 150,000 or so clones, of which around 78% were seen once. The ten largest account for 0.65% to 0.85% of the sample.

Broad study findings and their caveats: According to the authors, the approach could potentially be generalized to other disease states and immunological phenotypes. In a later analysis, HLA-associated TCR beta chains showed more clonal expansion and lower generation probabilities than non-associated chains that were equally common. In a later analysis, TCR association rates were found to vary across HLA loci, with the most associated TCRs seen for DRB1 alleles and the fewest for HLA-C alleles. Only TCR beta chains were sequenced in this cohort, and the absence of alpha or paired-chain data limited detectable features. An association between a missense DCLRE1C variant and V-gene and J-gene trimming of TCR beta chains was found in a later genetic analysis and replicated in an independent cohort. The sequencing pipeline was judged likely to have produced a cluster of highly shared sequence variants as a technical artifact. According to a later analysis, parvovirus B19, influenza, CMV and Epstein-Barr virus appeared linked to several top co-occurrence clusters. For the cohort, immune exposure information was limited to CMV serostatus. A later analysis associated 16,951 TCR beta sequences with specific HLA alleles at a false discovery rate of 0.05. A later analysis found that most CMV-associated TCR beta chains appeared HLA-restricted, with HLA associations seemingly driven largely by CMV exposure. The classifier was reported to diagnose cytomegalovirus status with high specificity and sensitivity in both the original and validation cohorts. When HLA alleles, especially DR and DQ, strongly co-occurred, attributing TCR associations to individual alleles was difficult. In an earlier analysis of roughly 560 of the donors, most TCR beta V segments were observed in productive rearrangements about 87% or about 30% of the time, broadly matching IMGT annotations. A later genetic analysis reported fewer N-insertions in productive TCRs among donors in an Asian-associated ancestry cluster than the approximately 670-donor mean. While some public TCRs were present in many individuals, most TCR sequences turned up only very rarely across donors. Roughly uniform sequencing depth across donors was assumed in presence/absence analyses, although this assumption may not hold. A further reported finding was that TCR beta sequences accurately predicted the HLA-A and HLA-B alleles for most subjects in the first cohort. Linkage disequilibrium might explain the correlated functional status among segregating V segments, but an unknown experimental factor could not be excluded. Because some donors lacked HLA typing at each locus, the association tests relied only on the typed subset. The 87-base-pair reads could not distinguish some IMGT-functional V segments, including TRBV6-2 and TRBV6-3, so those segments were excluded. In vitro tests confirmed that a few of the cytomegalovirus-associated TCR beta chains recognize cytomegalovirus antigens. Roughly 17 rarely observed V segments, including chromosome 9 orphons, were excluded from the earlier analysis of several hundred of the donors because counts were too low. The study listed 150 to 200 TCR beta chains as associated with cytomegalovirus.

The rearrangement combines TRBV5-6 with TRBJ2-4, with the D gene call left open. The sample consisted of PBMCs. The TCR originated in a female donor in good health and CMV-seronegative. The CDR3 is CASSLDRRNIQYF. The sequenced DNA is TGTGCCAGCAGCTTGGACAGAAGGAACATTCAGTACTTC.